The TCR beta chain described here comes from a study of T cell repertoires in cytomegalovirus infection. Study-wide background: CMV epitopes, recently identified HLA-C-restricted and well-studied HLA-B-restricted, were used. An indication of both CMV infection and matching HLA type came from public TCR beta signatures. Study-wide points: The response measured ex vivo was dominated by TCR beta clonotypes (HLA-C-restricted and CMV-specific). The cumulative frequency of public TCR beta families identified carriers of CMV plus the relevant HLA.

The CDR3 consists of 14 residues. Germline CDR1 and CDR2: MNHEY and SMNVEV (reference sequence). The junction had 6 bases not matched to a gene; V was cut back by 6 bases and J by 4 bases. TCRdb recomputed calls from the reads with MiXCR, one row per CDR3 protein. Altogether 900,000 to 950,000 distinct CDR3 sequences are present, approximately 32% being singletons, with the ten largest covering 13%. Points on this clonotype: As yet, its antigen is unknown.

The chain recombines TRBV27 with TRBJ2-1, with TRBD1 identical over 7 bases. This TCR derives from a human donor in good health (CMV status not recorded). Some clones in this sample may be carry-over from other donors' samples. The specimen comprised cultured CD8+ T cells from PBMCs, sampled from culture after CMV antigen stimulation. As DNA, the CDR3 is TGTGCCAGCAGGAGAGGGGGACAGTACAATGAGCAGTTCTTC. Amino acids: CASRRGGQYNEQFF.